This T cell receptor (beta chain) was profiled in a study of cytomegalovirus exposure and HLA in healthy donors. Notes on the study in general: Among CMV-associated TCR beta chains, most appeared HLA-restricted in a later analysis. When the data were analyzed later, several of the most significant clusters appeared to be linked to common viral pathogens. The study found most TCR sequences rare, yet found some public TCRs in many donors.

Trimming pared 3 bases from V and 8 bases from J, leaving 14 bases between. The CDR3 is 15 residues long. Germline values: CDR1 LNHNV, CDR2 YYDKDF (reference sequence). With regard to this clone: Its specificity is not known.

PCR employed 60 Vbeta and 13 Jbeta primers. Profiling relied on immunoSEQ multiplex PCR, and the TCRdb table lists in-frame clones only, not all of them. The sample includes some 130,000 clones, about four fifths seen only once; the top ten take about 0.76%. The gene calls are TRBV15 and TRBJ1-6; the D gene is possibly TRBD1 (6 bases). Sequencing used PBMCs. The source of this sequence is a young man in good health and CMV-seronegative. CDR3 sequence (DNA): TGTGCCACCAGCAGCGACGCAACAGGGTATTCACCCCTCCACTTT. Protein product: CATSSDATGYSPLHF. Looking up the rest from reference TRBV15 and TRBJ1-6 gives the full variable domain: DAMVIQNPRYQVTQFGKPVTLSCSQTLNHNVMYWYQQKSSQAPKLLFHYYDKDFNNEADTPDNFQSRRPNTSFCFLDIRSPGLGDTAMYLCATSSDATGYSPLHFGNGTRLTVT.